This T cell receptor (beta chain) was profiled in a study of blood T cells in healthy people across ages. About the study: Every two T cells gave about one barcoded beta molecule via template switching. Study-wide results and limits: With age, beta diversity per million T cells declined roughly linearly, significantly by over 35.

Turning to this clonotype: Its antigen remains unidentified.

Through a sample-barcoded 5' primer and a J-beta primer mix, a second PCR was run for about 6 to 11 cycles. A tag from a template-switch adaptor with 12 random nucleotides marked each cDNA molecule. TCRdb redid the calling of the 5' RACE reads with MiXCR, one entry per CDR3 protein. The sample contains around 1.5 million distinct CDR3 sequences, roughly 40% of which appear only once. This CDR3 region has 16 residues. In germline, CDR1 is DFQATT, CDR2 SNEGSKA (reference sequence). The TCR was taken from a woman under 30 in good health. The sequenced sample was blood. The V and J genes are TRBV20-1 and TRBJ2-4; 11 nucleotides align to TRBD2. The J call may not be correct, given that the DNA end is closer to TRBJ2-7. CDR3 loop: CSAPNPTSGEAYEQYF. DNA for the CDR3: TGCAGTGCTCCTAACCCGACTAGCGGGGAAGCCTACGAGCAGTACTTC.